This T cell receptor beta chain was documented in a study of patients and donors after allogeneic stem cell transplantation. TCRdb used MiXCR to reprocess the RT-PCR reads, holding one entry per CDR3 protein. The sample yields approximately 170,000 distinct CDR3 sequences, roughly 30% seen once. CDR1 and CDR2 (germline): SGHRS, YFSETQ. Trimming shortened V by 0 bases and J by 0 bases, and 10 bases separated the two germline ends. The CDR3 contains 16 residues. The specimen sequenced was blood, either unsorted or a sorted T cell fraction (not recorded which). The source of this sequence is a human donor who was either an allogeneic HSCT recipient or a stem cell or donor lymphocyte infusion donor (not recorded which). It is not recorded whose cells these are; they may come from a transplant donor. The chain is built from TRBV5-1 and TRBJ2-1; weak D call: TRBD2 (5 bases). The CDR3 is CASSLDAGYSYNEQFF. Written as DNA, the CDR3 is TGCGCCAGCAGCTTGGATGCGGGCTACTCCTACAATGAGCAGTTCTTC.